Listed below are T cell receptor beta chains from one sample, sequenced in a study of PD-L1 blockade in urothelial cancer. Generated by immunoSEQ multiplex PCR, the TCRdb table keeps only in-frame clones and is missing some. This sample has 25,000 to 30,000 clones, with around 84% found just once. Material: PBMCs, obtained around atezolizumab (anti-PD-L1) treatment. These receptor sequences come from a man between 45 and 60 years old with urothelial cancer. Each CDR3 is given with its conserved first and last residue. The order of the fields is V gene, J gene, CDR3 protein.

v_gene: TRBV4-3
j_gene: TRBJ2-4
CDR3aa: CASSQDRTGKNIQYF

v_gene: TRBV6-1
j_gene: TRBJ2-7
CDR3aa: CASRGGSSYEQYF

v_gene: TRBV5-1
j_gene: TRBJ2-1
CDR3aa: CASFPGTSGHNEQFF

v_gene: TRBV6-1
j_gene: TRBJ1-3
CDR3aa: CATGPGRGLGNTIYF

v_gene: TRBV27
j_gene: TRBJ2-7
CDR3aa: CASSLSVRPPTYF

v_gene: TRBV18
j_gene: TRBJ2-7
CDR3aa: CASSLGTGSPYEQYF

v_gene: TRBV5-6
j_gene: TRBJ1-2
CDR3aa: CASSFGTGGHTNYGYTF

v_gene: TRBV25-1
j_gene: TRBJ1-2
CDR3aa: CASSGQGQGDF

v_gene: TRBV5-4
j_gene: TRBJ2-1
CDR3aa: CASFASGRANEQFF

v_gene: TRBV7-9
j_gene: TRBJ2-7
CDR3aa: CASSLVQGGAHEQYF

v_gene: TRBV6-1
j_gene: TRBJ1-2
CDR3aa: CASSETQVRGYTF

v_gene: TRBV10-3
j_gene: TRBJ2-1
CDR3aa: CAISQGNSYNEQFF

v_gene: TRBV18
j_gene: TRBJ2-7
CDR3aa: CASSHSSGGLSYEQYF

v_gene: TRBV5-4
j_gene: TRBJ1-1
CDR3aa: CASSGRGQGTHTEAFF

v_gene: TRBV4-1
j_gene: TRBJ2-7
CDR3aa: CASSQGTGGRSYEQYF

v_gene: TRBV18
j_gene: TRBJ2-5
CDR3aa: CASSAQAGETQYF

v_gene: TRBV10-3
j_gene: TRBJ2-1
CDR3aa: CATGGLVVGLNNNEQFF

v_gene: TRBV6-5
j_gene: TRBJ1-6
CDR3aa: CASNIQISYNSPLHF

v_gene: TRBV7-6
j_gene: TRBJ1-1
CDR3aa: CASSLAAPTGSIIMNTEAFF

v_gene: TRBV4-3
j_gene: TRBJ1-3
CDR3aa: CASSWSSGNTIYF

v_gene: TRBV7-9
j_gene: TRBJ2-7
CDR3aa: CASSSLDRVPYEQYF

v_gene: TRBV9
j_gene: TRBJ1-2
CDR3aa: CASSVSSGGYGYTF

v_gene: TRBV27
j_gene: TRBJ2-1
CDR3aa: CASSLGIWGTGPLEQFF

v_gene: TRBV5-8
j_gene: TRBJ2-1
CDR3aa: CASSLGGQGSNEQFF

v_gene: TRBV5-4
j_gene: TRBJ1-2
CDR3aa: CASSPATRFYGYTF

v_gene: TRBV6-5
j_gene: TRBJ2-2
CDR3aa: CASRPSLETGELFF

v_gene: TRBV14
j_gene: TRBJ1-1
CDR3aa: CASRLRGTIDTEAFF

v_gene: TRBV12-1
j_gene: TRBJ1-5
CDR3aa: CASRFKHREPNQPQHF

v_gene: TRBV6-5
j_gene: TRBJ1-3
CDR3aa: CASSYSEKNTIYF

v_gene: TRBV14
j_gene: TRBJ1-4
CDR3aa: CASSARQGKEKLFF

v_gene: TRBV29-1
j_gene: TRBJ1-1
CDR3aa: CSVDPGAPINTEAFF

v_gene: TRBV27
j_gene: TRBJ1-5
CDR3aa: CASSSGRGNQPQHF

v_gene: TRBV9
j_gene: TRBJ1-2
CDR3aa: CASSADRAGGYTF

v_gene: TRBV27
j_gene: TRBJ2-2
CDR3aa: CASSLSLGTNTGELFF

v_gene: TRBV7-2
j_gene: TRBJ1-2
CDR3aa: CASSLETGGSGYTF

v_gene: TRBV27
j_gene: TRBJ1-2
CDR3aa: CASSSGVGYAF

v_gene: TRBV11-2
j_gene: TRBJ2-5
CDR3aa: CASSLGGRETQYF

v_gene: TRBV9
j_gene: TRBJ2-7
CDR3aa: CASSPNFYEQYF

v_gene: TRBV5-4
j_gene: TRBJ1-2
CDR3aa: CASSLARRQEPRLNGYTF

v_gene: TRBV19
j_gene: TRBJ2-3
CDR3aa: CASSIEGATDTQYF

v_gene: TRBV15
j_gene: TRBJ2-1
CDR3aa: CATSETAPQRGASYNEQFF

v_gene: TRBV10-1
j_gene: TRBJ1-6
CDR3aa: CASSEWTGTNSPLHF

v_gene: TRBV10-3
j_gene: TRBJ1-2
CDR3aa: CAIPGGYDGYTF

v_gene: TRBV11-2
j_gene: TRBJ1-1
CDR3aa: CASSPDRKRNTEAFF

v_gene: TRBV11-3
j_gene: TRBJ1-1
CDR3aa: CASSSNRENTEAFF

v_gene: TRBV18
j_gene: TRBJ2-2
CDR3aa: CASSSWGQNTGELFF

v_gene: TRBV29-1
j_gene: TRBJ2-2
CDR3aa: CSAGGTPGGELFF

v_gene: TRBV11-2
j_gene: TRBJ2-7
CDR3aa: CASSLVSSGEQYF

v_gene: TRBV10-3
j_gene: TRBJ1-3
CDR3aa: CAITSRGDTGNTIYF

v_gene: TRBV27
j_gene: TRBJ2-3
CDR3aa: CASSTLAGAIGDTQYF

v_gene: TRBV10-3
j_gene: TRBJ1-6
CDR3aa: CAISGSGTTYNSPLHF

v_gene: TRBV11-2
j_gene: TRBJ2-1
CDR3aa: CASSLGQLPRTSREQFF

v_gene: TRBV4-1
j_gene: TRBJ2-3
CDR3aa: CASSQGTGFSGTDTQYF

v_gene: TRBV18
j_gene: TRBJ1-6
CDR3aa: CASSLDRKNSPLHF

v_gene: TRBV12-1
j_gene: TRBJ2-5
CDR3aa: CASSFSGGAQETQYF

v_gene: TRBV28
j_gene: TRBJ1-5
CDR3aa: CASSFRGRGNQPQHF

v_gene: TRBV18
j_gene: TRBJ1-5
CDR3aa: CASSPGDRGIYSNQPQHF

v_gene: TRBV5-1
j_gene: TRBJ1-1
CDR3aa: CASSFRQGADTEAFF

v_gene: TRBV28
j_gene: TRBJ1-5
CDR3aa: CASSLQGVNQPQHF

v_gene: TRBV28
j_gene: TRBJ1-5
CDR3aa: CASSLSQGGQPQHF